This TCR beta chain derives from a study of blood T cell repertoires in COVID-19. Study context: Specimens from acute and convalescent COVID-19 originated in the United States, Italy and Spain. In each case, the material was cDNA or gDNA derived from T cells, B-cell-depleted T cells, or PBMCs.

Looked up from germline, CDR1 is SGHVS and CDR2 is FNYEAQ. This CDR3 spans 12 amino acids. V lost 5 bases to trimming and J lost 6 bases; unmatched junction nucleotides: 3. Clones were sequenced by immunoSEQ multiplex PCR, and TCRdb holds only the in-frame ones, with some missing. Among roughly 330,000 clones listed, roughly 90% were seen once. The genes are TRBV7-6 and TRBJ2-7, with TRBD1 identical over 8 bases. Sequencing was done on a sample of peripheral blood. The source is a man between 18 and 35 years old who had recovered from COVID-19. CDR3 loop: CASSRGQGEQYF. In DNA form, the CDR3 reads TGTGCCAGCAGCCGTGGACAGGGCGAGCAGTACTTC.